This record looks at one TCR beta chain sequence and its context. Germline CDR1 LGHNA, CDR2 YNFKEQ. V was cut by 6 bases and J by 1 base, with 9 bases left in between. The CDR3 runs to 13 residues. The sample originates from a study of cytomegalovirus exposure and HLA in healthy donors. Donors sampled were nominally healthy, though unrecorded immune exposures were likely. PCR primers comprised 60 Vbeta and 13 Jbeta primers. Sequenced by immunoSEQ multiplex PCR; TCRdb stores in-frame clones only, minus some. Here the sample spans 210,000 or so clones, 80% to 90% being singletons. The chain combines TRBV4-2 with TRBJ1-1, with unresolved D. Material: PBMCs. The TCR was taken from a young man in good health and CMV-seronegative. The CDR3 loop is CASSHIGNTEAFF. CDR3 coding DNA: TGTGCCAGCAGTCATATCGGGAACACTGAAGCTTTCTTT.